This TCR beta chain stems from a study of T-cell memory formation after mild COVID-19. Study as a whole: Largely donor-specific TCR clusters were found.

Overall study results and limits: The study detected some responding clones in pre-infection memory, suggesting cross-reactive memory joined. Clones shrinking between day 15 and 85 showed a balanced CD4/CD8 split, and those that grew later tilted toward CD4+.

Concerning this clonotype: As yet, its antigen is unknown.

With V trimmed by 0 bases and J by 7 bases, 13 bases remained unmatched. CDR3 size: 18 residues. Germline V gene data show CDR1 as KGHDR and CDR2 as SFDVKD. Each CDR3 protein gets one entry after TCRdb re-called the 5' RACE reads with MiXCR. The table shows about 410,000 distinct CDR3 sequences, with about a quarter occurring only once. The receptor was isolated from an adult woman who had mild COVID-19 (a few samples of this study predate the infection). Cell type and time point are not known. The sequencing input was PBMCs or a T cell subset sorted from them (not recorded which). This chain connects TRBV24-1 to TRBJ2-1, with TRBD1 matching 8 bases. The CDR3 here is CATSDLRQGAWSSNEQFF. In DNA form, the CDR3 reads TGTGCCACCAGTGATTTGCGGCAGGGGGCTTGGTCTAGTAATGAGCAGTTCTTC.